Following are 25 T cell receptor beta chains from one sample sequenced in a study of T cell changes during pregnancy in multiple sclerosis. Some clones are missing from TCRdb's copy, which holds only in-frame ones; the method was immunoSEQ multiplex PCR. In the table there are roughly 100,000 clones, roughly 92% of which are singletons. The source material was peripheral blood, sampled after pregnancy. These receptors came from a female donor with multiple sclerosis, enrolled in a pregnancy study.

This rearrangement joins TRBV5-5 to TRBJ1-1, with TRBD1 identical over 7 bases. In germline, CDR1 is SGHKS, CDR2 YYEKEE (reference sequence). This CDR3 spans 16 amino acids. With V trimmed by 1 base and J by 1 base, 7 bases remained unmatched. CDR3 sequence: CASSLWAGGRNTEAFF. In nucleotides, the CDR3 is TGTGCCAGCAGCTTGTGGGCAGGGGGAAGGAACACTGAAGCTTTCTTT.

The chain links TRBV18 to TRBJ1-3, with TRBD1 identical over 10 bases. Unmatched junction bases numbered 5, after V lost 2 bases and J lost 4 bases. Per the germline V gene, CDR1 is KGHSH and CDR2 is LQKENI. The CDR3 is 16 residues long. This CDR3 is CASSPSGTGVGNTIYF. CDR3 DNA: TGTGCCAGCTCACCATCCGGGACAGGGGTCGGAAACACCATATATTTT.

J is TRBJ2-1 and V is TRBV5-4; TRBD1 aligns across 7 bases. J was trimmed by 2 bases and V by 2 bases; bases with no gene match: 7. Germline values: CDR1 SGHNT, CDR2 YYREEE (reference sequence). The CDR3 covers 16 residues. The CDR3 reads CASSLAGTAPYNEQFF. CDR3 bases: TGTGCCAGCAGCTTAGCTGGGACAGCACCCTACAATGAGCAGTTCTTC.

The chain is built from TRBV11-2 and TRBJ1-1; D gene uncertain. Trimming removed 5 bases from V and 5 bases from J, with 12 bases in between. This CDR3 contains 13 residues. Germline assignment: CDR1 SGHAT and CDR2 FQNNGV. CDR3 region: CASSEHSKTEAFF. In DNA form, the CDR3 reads TGTGCCAGCAGCGAACACAGCAAAACTGAAGCTTTCTTT.

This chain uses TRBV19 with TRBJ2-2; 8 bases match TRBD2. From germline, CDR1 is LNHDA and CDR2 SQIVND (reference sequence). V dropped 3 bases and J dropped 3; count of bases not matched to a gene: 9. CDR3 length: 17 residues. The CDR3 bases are TGTGCCAGTAGTATTGGGGCGCGGGGGGACTACACCGGGGAGCTGTTTTTT. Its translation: CASSIGARGDYTGELFF.

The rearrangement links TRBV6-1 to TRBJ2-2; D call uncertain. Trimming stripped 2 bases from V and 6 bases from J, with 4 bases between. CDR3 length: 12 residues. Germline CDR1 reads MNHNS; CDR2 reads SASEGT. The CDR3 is CASSEQAGELFF. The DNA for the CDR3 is TGTGCCAGCAGTGAACAGGCCGGGGAGCTGTTTTTT.

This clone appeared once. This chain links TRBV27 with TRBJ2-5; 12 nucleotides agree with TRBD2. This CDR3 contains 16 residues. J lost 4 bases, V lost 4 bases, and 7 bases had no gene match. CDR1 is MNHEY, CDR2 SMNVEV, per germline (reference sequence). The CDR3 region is CASSSSSGGALETQYF. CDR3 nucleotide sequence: TGTGCCAGCAGTTCTTCTAGCGGGGGGGCACTAGAGACCCAGTACTTC.

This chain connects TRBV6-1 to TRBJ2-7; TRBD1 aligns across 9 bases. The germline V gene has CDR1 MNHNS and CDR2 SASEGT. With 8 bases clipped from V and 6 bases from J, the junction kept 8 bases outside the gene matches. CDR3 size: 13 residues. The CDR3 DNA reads TGTGCCAGCGCCGGGACAGGGTTCGTCGAGCAGTACTTC. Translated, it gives CASAGTGFVEQYF.

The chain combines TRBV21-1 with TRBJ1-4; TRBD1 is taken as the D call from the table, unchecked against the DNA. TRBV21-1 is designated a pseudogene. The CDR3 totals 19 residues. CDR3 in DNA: TGTGCCACCGGGCTCATTACTCCGGGACAGTTTGCAACTAATGAAAAACTGTTTTTT. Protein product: CATGLITPGQFATNEKLFF.

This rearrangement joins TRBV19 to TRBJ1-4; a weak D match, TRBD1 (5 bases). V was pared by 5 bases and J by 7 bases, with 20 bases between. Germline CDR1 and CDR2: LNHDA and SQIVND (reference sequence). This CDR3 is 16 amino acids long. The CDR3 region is CASSLRPRGAGEKLFF. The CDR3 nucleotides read TGTGCCAGTAGTCTCCGTCCTAGGGGCGCAGGTGAAAAACTGTTTTTT.

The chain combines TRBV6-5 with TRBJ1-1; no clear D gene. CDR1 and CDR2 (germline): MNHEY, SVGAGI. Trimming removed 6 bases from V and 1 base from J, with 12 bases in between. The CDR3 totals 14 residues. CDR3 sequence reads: CASRPLPGNTEAFF. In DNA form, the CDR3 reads TGTGCCAGCAGACCTCTCCCAGGGAACACTGAAGCTTTCTTT.

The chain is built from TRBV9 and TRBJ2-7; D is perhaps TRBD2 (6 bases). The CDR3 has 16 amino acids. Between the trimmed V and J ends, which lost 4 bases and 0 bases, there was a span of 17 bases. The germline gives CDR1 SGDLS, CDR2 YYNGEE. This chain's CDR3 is CASSTRGLTSSYEQYF. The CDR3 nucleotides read TGTGCCAGCAGCACCCGGGGACTTACGAGCTCCTACGAGCAGTACTTC. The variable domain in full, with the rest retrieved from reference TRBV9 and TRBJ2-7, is DSGVTQTPKHLITATGQRVTLRCSPRSGDLSVYWYQQSLDQGLQFLIQYYNGEERAKGNILERFSAQQFPDLHSELNLSSLELGDSALYFCASSTRGLTSSYEQYFGPGTRLTVT.

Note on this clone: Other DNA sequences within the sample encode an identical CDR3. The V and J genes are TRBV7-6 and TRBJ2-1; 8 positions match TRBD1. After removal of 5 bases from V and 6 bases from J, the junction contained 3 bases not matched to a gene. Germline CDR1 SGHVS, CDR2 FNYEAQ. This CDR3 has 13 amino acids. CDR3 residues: CASSLGQGNEQFF. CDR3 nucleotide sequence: TGTGCCAGCAGCCTCGGACAGGGCAATGAGCAGTTCTTC. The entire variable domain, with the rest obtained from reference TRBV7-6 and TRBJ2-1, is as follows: GAGVSQSPRYKVTKRGQDVALRCDPISGHVSLYWYRQALGQGPEFLTYFNYEAQQDKSGLPNDRFSAERPEGSISTLTIQRTEQRDSAMYRCASSLGQGNEQFFGPGTRLTVL.

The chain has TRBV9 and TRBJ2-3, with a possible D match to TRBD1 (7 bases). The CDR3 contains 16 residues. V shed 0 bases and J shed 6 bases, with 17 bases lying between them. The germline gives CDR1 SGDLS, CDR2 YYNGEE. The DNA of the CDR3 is TGTGCCAGCAGCGTAGCGGGGAGGACAGGCGGGGATACGCAGTATTTT. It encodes CASSVAGRTGGDTQYF.

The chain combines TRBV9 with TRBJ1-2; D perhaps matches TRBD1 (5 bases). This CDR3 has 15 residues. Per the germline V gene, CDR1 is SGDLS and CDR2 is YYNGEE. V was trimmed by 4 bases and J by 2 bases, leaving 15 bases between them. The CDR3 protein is CASSPLKGVNYGYTF. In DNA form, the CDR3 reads TGTGCCAGCAGCCCGTTAAAAGGGGTGAACTATGGCTACACCTTC.

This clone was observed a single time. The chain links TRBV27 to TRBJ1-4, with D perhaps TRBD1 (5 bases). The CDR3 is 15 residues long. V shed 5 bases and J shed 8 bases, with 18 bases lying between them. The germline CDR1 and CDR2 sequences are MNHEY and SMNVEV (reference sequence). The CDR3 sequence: CASSNRGGVMEKLFF. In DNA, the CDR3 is TGTGCCAGCAGTAATAGGGGAGGCGTTATGGAAAAACTGTTTTTT.

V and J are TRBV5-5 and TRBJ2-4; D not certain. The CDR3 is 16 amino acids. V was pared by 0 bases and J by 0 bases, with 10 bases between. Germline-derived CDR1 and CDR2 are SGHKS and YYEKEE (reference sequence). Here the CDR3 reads CASSLDLPLAKNIQYF. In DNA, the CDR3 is TGTGCCAGCAGCTTGGATCTTCCTTTAGCCAAAAACATTCAGTACTTC.

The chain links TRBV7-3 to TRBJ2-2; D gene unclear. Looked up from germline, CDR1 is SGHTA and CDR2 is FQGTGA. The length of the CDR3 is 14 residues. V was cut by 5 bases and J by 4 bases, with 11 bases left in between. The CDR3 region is CASSGPGSTGELFF. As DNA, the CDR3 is TGTGCCAGCAGCGGCCCTGGCTCCACCGGGGAGCTGTTTTTT.

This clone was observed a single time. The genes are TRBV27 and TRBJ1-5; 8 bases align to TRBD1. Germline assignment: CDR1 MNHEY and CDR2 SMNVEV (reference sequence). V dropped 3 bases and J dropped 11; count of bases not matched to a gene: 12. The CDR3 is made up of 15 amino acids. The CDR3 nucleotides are TGTGCCAGCAGTTTCCGACAGGGGCCTCGGGGGGCCCAGCATTTT. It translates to CASSFRQGPRGAQHF.

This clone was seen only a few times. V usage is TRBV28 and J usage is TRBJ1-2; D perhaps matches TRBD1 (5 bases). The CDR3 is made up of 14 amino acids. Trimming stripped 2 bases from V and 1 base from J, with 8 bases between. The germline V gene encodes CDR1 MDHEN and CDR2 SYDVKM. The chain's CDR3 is CASSLRGLNYGYTF. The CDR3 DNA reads TGTGCCAGCAGTTTAAGGGGCCTTAACTATGGCTACACCTTC.

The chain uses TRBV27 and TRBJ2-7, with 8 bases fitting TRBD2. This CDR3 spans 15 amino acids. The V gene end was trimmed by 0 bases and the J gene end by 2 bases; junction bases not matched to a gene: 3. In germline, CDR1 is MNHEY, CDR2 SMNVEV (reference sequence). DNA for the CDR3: TGTGCCAGCAGTTTATCCAGGACTAGCACCTACGAGCAGTACTTC. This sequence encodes CASSLSRTSTYEQYF.

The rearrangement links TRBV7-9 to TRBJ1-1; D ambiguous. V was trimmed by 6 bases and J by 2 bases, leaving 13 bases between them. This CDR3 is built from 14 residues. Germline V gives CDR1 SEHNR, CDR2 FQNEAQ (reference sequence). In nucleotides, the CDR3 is TGTGCCAGCAGTTCACTTCGATACAACACTGAAGCTTTCTTT. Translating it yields CASSSLRYNTEAFF.

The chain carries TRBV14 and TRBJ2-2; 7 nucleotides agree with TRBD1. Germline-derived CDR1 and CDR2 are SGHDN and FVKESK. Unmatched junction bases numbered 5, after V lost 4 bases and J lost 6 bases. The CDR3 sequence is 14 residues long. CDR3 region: CASSRQGAAGELFF. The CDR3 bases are TGTGCCAGCAGCCGACAGGGAGCGGCCGGGGAGCTGTTTTTT.

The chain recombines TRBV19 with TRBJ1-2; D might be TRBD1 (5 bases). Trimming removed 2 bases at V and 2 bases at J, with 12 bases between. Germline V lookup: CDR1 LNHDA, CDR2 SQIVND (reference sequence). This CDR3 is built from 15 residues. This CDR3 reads CASSIRAGPNYGYTF. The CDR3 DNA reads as TGTGCCAGTAGTATACGGGCAGGGCCAAACTATGGCTACACCTTC.

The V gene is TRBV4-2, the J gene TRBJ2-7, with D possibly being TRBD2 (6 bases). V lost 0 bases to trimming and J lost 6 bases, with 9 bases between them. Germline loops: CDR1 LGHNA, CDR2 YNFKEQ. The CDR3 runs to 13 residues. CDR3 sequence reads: CASSQDLAFEQYF. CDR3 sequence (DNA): TGTGCCAGCAGCCAAGATCTAGCGTTCGAGCAGTACTTC.